This TCR beta chain comes out of a study of blood T cell repertoires in COVID-19. Germline V CDR1 and CDR2: SGHRS, YFSETQ. There are 15 residues in the CDR3. V shed 0 bases and J shed 1 base, with 10 bases lying between them. Using immunoSEQ multiplex PCR, the repertoire was profiled, and TCRdb retains in-frame clones only, with some absent. Counted here are some 130,000 clones, approximately 85% occurring once; the ten biggest clones make up approximately 4.3%. V usage is TRBV5-1 and J usage is TRBJ1-1; D call uncertain. The source material was peripheral blood. The TCR comes from a human donor in a cohort sampled during active COVID-19. CDR3 residues: CASSLEFGRNTEAFF. The CDR3 DNA sequence: TGCGCCAGCAGCTTGGAGTTTGGGAGGAACACTGAAGCTTTCTTT.